The 13 T cell receptor beta chains below all came from one sample that was sequenced in a study of T cell responses to AZD1222 COVID-19 vaccine. TCRdb's copy holds only in-frame clones and misses some; the assay was immunoSEQ multiplex PCR. The table records tens of thousands of clones, about 93% of them present only once. The starting material was peripheral blood, obtained 28 days after the second AZD1222 dose. All receptors derive from an adult who received the AZD1222 COVID-19 vaccine.

The chain links TRBV5-4 to TRBJ1-2; 7 nucleotides align to TRBD1. The CDR3 covers 16 residues. V trimming: 0 bases; J trimming: 6 bases; junction bases outside the gene matches: 11. Germline CDR1 and CDR2: SGHNT and YYREEE (reference sequence). CDR3: CASSLGGPLQGNGYTF. DNA of the CDR3: TGTGCCAGCAGCTTGGGCGGCCCTCTACAGGGGAATGGCTACACCTTC.

The chain carries TRBV6-1 and TRBJ2-1; 7 bases are shared with TRBD2. Per germline, CDR1 MNHNS and CDR2 SASEGT. J gave up 3 bases and V 3 bases, and 8 bases lay outside the gene matches. CDR3 length equals 16 residues. In DNA form, the CDR3 reads TGTGCCAGCAGTGAGGTTGGCGGGGGTCGCTACAATGAGCAGTTCTTC. It translates to CASSEVGGGRYNEQFF.

The chain combines TRBV25-1 with TRBJ1-2, with D perhaps matching TRBD1 (6 bases). Deletions cut 4 bases from V and 4 bases from J, with 13 bases between. This CDR3 comprises 14 residues. The V gene's germline CDR1 is MGHDK and CDR2 SYGVNS. CDR3 protein: CASSATTGLYGYTF. The CDR3 DNA is TGTGCCAGCAGTGCGACGACAGGCCTCTATGGCTACACCTTC.

This clone came up once. The chain links TRBV7-2 to TRBJ2-1; D possibly corresponds to TRBD1 (5 bases). V was shortened by 0 bases and J by 6 bases, with 15 bases between the two germline ends. From germline, CDR1 is SGHTA and CDR2 FQGNSA. The CDR3 sequence is 16 residues long. The CDR3 DNA follows: TGTGCCAGCAGCTTAGCGGGGCAAGGTGGGGCCAATGAGCAGTTCTTC. Translated, it gives CASSLAGQGGANEQFF. Full variable domain (rest looked up from reference TRBV7-2 and TRBJ2-1): GAGVSQSPSNKVTEKGKDVELRCDPISGHTALYWYRQSLGQGLEFLIYFQGNSAPDKSGLPSDRFSAERTGGSVSTLTIQRTQQEDSAVYLCASSLAGQGGANEQFFGPGTRLTVL.

The chain has TRBV2 and TRBJ2-5, with 7 bases fitting TRBD1. Germline V CDR1 and CDR2: SNHLY, FYNNEI. V was clipped by 6 bases and J by 2 bases; unmatched bases: 6. The CDR3 spans 14 residues. CDR3: CASRAGTAQETQYF. The CDR3 DNA sequence: TGTGCCAGCAGAGCCGGGACAGCACAAGAGACCCAGTACTTC.

This clone appeared a single time. This chain connects TRBV9 to TRBJ2-1; no clear D gene. CDR3 length: 15 residues. CDR1 SGDLS and CDR2 YYNGEE come from the germline V gene. V lost 0 bases, J lost 5 bases, and 12 bases lay in between. The CDR3 coding sequence is TGTGCCAGCAGCGTAGATTGGCCTCCAAACAATGAGCAGTTCTTC. It is translated as CASSVDWPPNNEQFF. Combining the CDR3 with reference TRBV9 and TRBJ2-1 gives the whole variable domain DSGVTQTPKHLITATGQRVTLRCSPRSGDLSVYWYQQSLDQGLQFLIQYYNGEERAKGNILERFSAQQFPDLHSELNLSSLELGDSALYFCASSVDWPPNNEQFFGPGTRLTVL.

The chain joins TRBV29-1 to TRBJ2-5; tentatively, D is TRBD1 or TRBD2 (5 bases each). Trimming shortened V by 4 bases and J by 1 base, and 13 bases separated the two germline ends. The CDR3 is made up of 14 amino acids. Germline V CDR1 and CDR2: SQVTM, ANQGSEA. The CDR3, as DNA: TGCAGCGTTGGCTTGGGACGGTCCCAAGAGACCCAGTACTTC. Translating gives CSVGLGRSQETQYF.

The CDR3 DNA follows: TGTGCCAGCAGCGTCCGCGCAAGCGGGGGCATAGATACGCAGTATTTT. Its translation: CASSVRASGGIDTQYF. This rearrangement joins TRBV9 to TRBJ2-3; 8 bases fit TRBD2. The CDR3 is made up of 16 amino acids. Germline values: CDR1 SGDLS, CDR2 YYNGEE. Germline trimming cut 2 bases from V and 5 bases from J; bases unmatched to any gene: 10.

This chain connects TRBV7-2 to TRBJ1-2; D is unclear. V was pared by 5 bases and J by 0 bases, with 10 bases between. From germline, CDR1 is SGHTA and CDR2 FQGNSA. This CDR3 comprises 14 residues. The DNA of the CDR3 is TGTGCCAGCAGCCCACAGTTGTCTAACTATGGCTACACCTTC. As protein: CASSPQLSNYGYTF.

The chain uses TRBV4-3 and TRBJ1-4; perhaps TRBD1 as D (6 bases). V shed 0 bases and J shed 0 bases, with 14 bases lying between them. This CDR3 contains 18 residues. Germline V gene lookup returns CDR1 LGHNA and CDR2 YSLEER. Here the CDR3 reads CASSQDFGQSATNEKLFF. In DNA form, the CDR3 reads TGCGCCAGCAGCCAAGATTTTGGACAGAGTGCAACTAATGAAAAACTGTTTTTT.

This clone was seen only a few times. The chain couples TRBV15 to TRBJ1-4, with a weak D call TRBD1 (5 bases). This CDR3 contains 13 residues. Per the germline V gene, CDR1 is LNHNV and CDR2 is YYDKDF (reference sequence). Trimming removed 5 bases at V and 5 bases at J, with 9 bases between. The CDR3 bases are TGTGCCACCAGCCGTTACAGGAATGAAAAACTGTTTTTT. Translation: CATSRYRNEKLFF.

The chain carries TRBV30 and TRBJ2-2; D may match TRBD1 or TRBD2 (6 bases each). The CDR3 contains 17 residues. The V end lost 0 bases, the J end lost 4 bases, and 18 bases lay between the germline ends. CDR1 and CDR2 from the germline V gene are GTSNPN and SVGIG (reference sequence). The CDR3 is CAWSVPSGGAFTGELFF. In nucleotides, the CDR3 is TGTGCCTGGAGTGTACCTTCCGGGGGCGCGTTCACCGGGGAGCTGTTTTTT.

As concerns this clone: At one boundary the junction diverges from the germline segment, which might be a read error. V and J are TRBV7-2 and TRBJ1-2, with D possibly being TRBD1 (5 bases). The CDR3 extends over 16 amino acids. Looked up from germline, CDR1 is SGHTA and CDR2 is FQGNSA. The CDR3 bases are TGTGCCAGCAGTTTAGGGGCGACGACGGTTAACTATGGCTACACCTTC. This sequence encodes CASSLGATTVNYGYTF.